This T cell receptor beta chain was found in a study of blood T cell repertoires in COVID-19. In the study overall: There were acute and convalescent COVID-19 samples, and they came from the United States, Italy and Spain. PBMCs, B-cell-depleted T cells, or T cells were the source of the cDNA or gDNA that made up the material.

Original processing methods: From reference gene primer amplification, estimates of nucleated cell counts were derived. The data were produced by immunoSEQ multiplex PCR, yet TCRdb's version contains in-frame clones alone and is incomplete. V, J and clone size are those of that table, while D and trimming were read from the DNA. The sample contains 230,000 or so clones, around 85% of which appear only once. There are 14 residues in the CDR3. Trimming at V came to 4 bases and at J to 4 bases, leaving 5 bases not matched to a gene. CDR1 and CDR2 from the germline V gene are SGHVS and FQNEAQ. V and J are TRBV7-8 and TRBJ2-3; TRBD2 aligns across 7 bases. Sample: peripheral blood. This TCR was sampled from a human donor in a cohort sampled during active COVID-19. This CDR3 is CASSSGAGSDTQYF. The CDR3 nucleotides read TGTGCCAGCAGCTCGGGAGCGGGATCAGATACGCAGTATTTT. Using reference TRBV7-8 and TRBJ2-3 for the parts outside the CDR3, the full variable domain is GAGVSQSPRYKVAKRGQDVALRCDPISGHVSLFWYQQALGQGPEFLTYFQNEAQLDKSGLPSDRFFAERPEGSVSTLKIQRTQQEDSAVYLCASSSGAGSDTQYFGPGTRLTVL.